A few counts support the clone carrying this T cell receptor (beta chain). The target antigen is unknown. CDR3 length equals 15 residues. Germline V gene sequence: CDR1 DFQATT, CDR2 SNEGSKA (reference sequence). V shed 5 bases, J shed 1 base, and the junction held 6 bases outside the gene matches. This sample is drawn from a study of blood T cells in healthy people across ages. Whole-study findings and limits: The long-lived group displayed more naive CD4+ cells, plus higher diversity, than the aged donors did. Possibly confounding the expanded clonotype changes was the fact that donor CMV status was unknown.

Together with a sample-barcoded 5' primer, a J-beta primer mix was included in a second PCR lasting about 7 to 12 cycles. In TCRdb, the 5' RACE reads were re-called with MiXCR into one record per CDR3 protein. The data contain approximately 820,000 distinct CDR3 sequences, approximately 44% of them singletons. This chain uses TRBV20-1 with TRBJ2-3, with 10 bases aligning to TRBD1. This sequence was found in a man aged 55 to 70 in good health. The sample was blood. In DNA, the CDR3 is TGCAGTGCTGTCGACAGGGGGCTCGGCACAGATACGCAGTATTTT. Its protein is CSAVDRGLGTDTQYF.